The clone carrying this T cell receptor beta chain showed up just once. The source of the sample is a study of blood T cell repertoires in COVID-19. Study as a whole: COVID-19 samples, acute and convalescent, were from the United States, Italy and Spain.

Seattle patients were enrolled while actively infected and followed longitudinally. Here immunoSEQ multiplex PCR was the method, and the copy in TCRdb shows in-frame clones only, minus some. The sample shows 100,000 to 150,000 clones, roughly 74% of them seen only once. Looked up from germline, CDR1 is MNHEY and CDR2 is SMNVEV (reference sequence). V was shortened by 4 bases and J by 4 bases, with 12 bases between the two germline ends. The CDR3 runs 14 residues. The TCR was taken from a man aged 80 or over with COVID-19, enrolled during active disease. Sequenced material: peripheral blood. The V gene is TRBV27, the J gene TRBJ2-3, with a weak D call TRBD2 (6 bases). CDR3 nucleotide sequence: TGTGCCAGCAGTTCGATGGGACTCGCAGATACGCAGTATTTT. Its translation is CASSSMGLADTQYF.